A single sample gave rise to the 27 T cell receptor beta chains below, sequenced in a study of shared clonotypes between healthy human individuals. TCRdb keeps only in-frame clones here, not all; method: immunoSEQ multiplex PCR. The repertoire holds a few hundred thousand clones, with around 97% as singletons. Sequenced material: naive CD4+ T cells sorted from blood. The subset was: CD45RA+ positively selected. Receptors were obtained from a woman aged 30 to 39 in good health.

With respect to this clone: The same CDR3 also results from other DNA sequences found in this sample. This chain connects TRBV7-3 to TRBJ2-7, with 12 bases identical to TRBD2. The CDR3 has 16 amino acids. CDR1 and CDR2 from the germline V gene are SGHTA and FQGTGA. Germline trimming cut 1 base from V and 1 base from J; bases unmatched to any gene: 2. The CDR3, as DNA: TGTGCCAGCAGCTTAAGACTAGCGGGAGTATCCTACGAGCAGTACTTC. Protein: CASSLRLAGVSYEQYF.

The chain carries TRBV18 and TRBJ2-1; 8 positions match TRBD1. There are 12 residues in the CDR3. Germline V gives CDR1 KGHSH, CDR2 LQKENI. V gave up 6 bases and J gave up 7 bases; unmatched junction bases: 2. The CDR3 reads CASSRQGNEQFF. CDR3 nucleotides: TGTGCCAGCTCTCGACAGGGGAATGAGCAGTTCTTC.

The chain employs TRBV19 and TRBJ2-2, with D hard to call. Per germline, CDR1 LNHDA and CDR2 SQIVND (reference sequence). Trimming took 3 bases from V and 0 from J, leaving 17 bases between them. The length of the CDR3 is 18 residues. For the CDR3, the DNA is TGTGCCAGTAGTATGCAAACGATTTCCAACGCGAACACCGGGGAGCTGTTTTTT. This encodes CASSMQTISNANTGELFF.

V gene TRBV25-1 combines with J gene TRBJ2-1; 8 nucleotides align to TRBD2. With 8 bases clipped from V and 6 bases from J, the junction kept 9 bases outside the gene matches. The CDR3 has 14 amino acids. The germline V gene has CDR1 MGHDK and CDR2 SYGVNS. The CDR3: CASGSGLDSNEQFF. The CDR3 DNA reads as TGTGCCAGCGGATCGGGACTAGACTCCAATGAGCAGTTCTTC.

The table lists this clone with a count of one. The chain carries TRBV15 and TRBJ2-7; D remains ambiguous. This CDR3 spans 16 amino acids. Germline CDR1 and CDR2: LNHNV and YYDKDF (reference sequence). The germline V and J ends were trimmed by 0 bases and 0 bases, with 12 bases remaining between them. This CDR3 is CATSRDGRGSSYEQYF. As DNA, the CDR3 is TGTGCCACCAGCAGAGATGGGCGCGGAAGCTCCTACGAGCAGTACTTC. The whole variable domain, filled in from reference TRBV15 and TRBJ2-7, reads DAMVIQNPRYQVTQFGKPVTLSCSQTLNHNVMYWYQQKSSQAPKLLFHYYDKDFNNEADTPDNFQSRRPNTSFCFLDIRSPGLGDTAMYLCATSRDGRGSSYEQYFGPGTRLTVT.

The DNA for the CDR3 is TGTGCCAGCAGTTACACAGGGGGTGATGATGAAAAACTGTTTTTT. Residues: CASSYTGGDDEKLFF. The chain recombines TRBV6-6 with TRBJ1-4, with 8 bases matching TRBD1. CDR3 length equals 15 residues. The germline gives CDR1 MNHNY, CDR2 SVGAGI (reference sequence). The ends lost 2 bases at V and 6 bases at J; junction bases unmatched: 5.

The chain employs TRBV27 and TRBJ2-7, with a possible D match to TRBD1 (6 bases). The V gene's germline CDR1 is MNHEY and CDR2 SMNVEV (reference sequence). This CDR3 is built from 15 residues. V was shortened by 5 bases and J by 3 bases, with 17 bases between the two germline ends. This CDR3 is CASSPFGAGDYEQYF. DNA for the CDR3: TGTGCCAGCAGTCCCTTCGGGGCAGGGGACTACGAGCAGTACTTC.

This clone was counted a single time. V usage is TRBV6-1 and J usage is TRBJ1-5; TRBD1 aligns across 9 bases. Germline V gene sequence: CDR1 MNHNS, CDR2 SASEGT. After removal of 7 bases from V and 4 bases from J, the junction contained 5 bases not matched to a gene. This CDR3 spans 14 amino acids. CDR3 sequence reads: CASKEGTGNQPQHF. In DNA, the CDR3 is TGTGCCAGCAAGGAGGGGACAGGGAATCAGCCCCAGCATTTT.

This clone was seen only once. The chain employs TRBV11-2 and TRBJ1-1, with a tentative D call TRBD1 (6 bases). The ends were cut back, 0 bases at V and 4 bases at J, with 18 bases in the middle. Germline V gives CDR1 SGHAT, CDR2 FQNNGV. This CDR3 has 17 residues. The CDR3 loop is CASSLEHRQVRATEAFF. The DNA of the CDR3 is TGTGCCAGCAGCTTAGAGCACAGACAGGTCCGCGCCACTGAAGCTTTCTTT.

The chain couples TRBV5-1 to TRBJ2-1, with 10 positions matching TRBD2. V was pared by 5 bases and J by 2 bases, with 7 bases of the junction left unmatched. CDR3 size: 16 residues. Per germline, CDR1 SGHRS and CDR2 YFSETQ. The CDR3 region has the DNA TGCGCCAGCAGGCGAGCTAGCGGGGGTACCTACAATGAGCAGTTCTTC. Amino acid sequence: CASRRASGGTYNEQFF.

The rearrangement uses TRBV7-9 and TRBJ1-1; no reliable D call. The length of the CDR3 is 14 residues. CDR1 SEHNR and CDR2 FQNEAQ come from the germline V gene (reference sequence). Trimming shortened V by 2 bases and J by 6 bases, and 13 bases separated the two germline ends. The CDR3 reads CASSLSGSGAEAFF. The CDR3 region has the DNA TGTGCCAGCAGCTTATCGGGGTCGGGAGCTGAAGCTTTCTTT.

The CDR3 region is CASAGQGHTGELFF. The CDR3 DNA is TGTGCCAGCGCTGGACAGGGTCACACCGGGGAGCTGTTTTTT. The chain combines TRBV11-2 with TRBJ2-2; 8 bases are a match to TRBD1. V lost 8 bases and J lost 3; bases outside the gene matches: 5. CDR1 and CDR2 (germline): SGHAT, FQNNGV. This CDR3 has 14 residues.

The V gene is TRBV10-3, the J gene TRBJ2-5; D remains ambiguous. The J call may be wrong; the DNA end is better matched by TRBJ2-7. There are 12 residues in the CDR3. Germline V lookup: CDR1 ENHRY, CDR2 SYGVKD. CDR3 protein: CAISQTAYEQYF. In nucleotides, the CDR3 is TGTGCCATCAGTCAAACAGCATACGAGCAGTACTTC.

The chain joins TRBV29-1 to TRBJ1-1; 8 nucleotides align to TRBD1. V was clipped by 4 bases and J by 4 bases; unmatched bases: 14. Per germline, CDR1 SQVTM and CDR2 ANQGSEA. This CDR3 is built from 16 residues. The CDR3 DNA sequence: TGCAGCGTTGCTCTGAAAGACAGGGGACGTGGCACTGAAGCTTTCTTT. Amino acids: CSVALKDRGRGTEAFF.

The rearrangement links TRBV7-9 to TRBJ2-5, with TRBD1 matching 7 bases. The assigned J gene may be wrong: the sequence end matches TRBJ2-7 better. In germline, CDR1 is SEHNR, CDR2 FQNEAQ (reference sequence). The CDR3 runs 15 residues. The DNA of the CDR3 is TGTGCCAGCAGCCCGGAGACAGGGAGCCTTAACGAGCAGTACTTC. The encoded protein is CASSPETGSLNEQYF.

The chain employs TRBV9 and TRBJ2-3, with 10 bases identical to TRBD2. Trimming removed 8 bases from V and 2 bases from J; junction bases left unmatched: 2. Germline V CDR1 and CDR2: SGDLS, YYNGEE. The CDR3 spans 13 residues. For the CDR3, the DNA is TGTGCCAGTGGGACTAGCGACACAGATACGCAGTATTTT. It yields the protein CASGTSDTDTQYF.

The rearrangement uses TRBV6-6 and TRBJ1-5, with a possible D match to TRBD1 (6 bases). In germline, CDR1 is MNHNY, CDR2 SVGAGI (reference sequence). The CDR3 spans 15 residues. V was trimmed by 5 bases and J by 2 bases, leaving 13 bases between them. In DNA form, the CDR3 reads TGTGCCAGCAGTGTGGGGGGCAGGGGCAATCAGCCCCAGCATTTT. This sequence encodes CASSVGGRGNQPQHF.

This chain links TRBV6-5 with TRBJ2-4; D possibly corresponds to TRBD2 (6 bases). The V and J ends lost 8 bases and 0 bases respectively, with 14 bases between them. Germline CDR1 reads MNHEY; CDR2 reads SVGAGI. This CDR3 region has 15 residues. CDR3 residues: CASRTGRLAKNIQYF. The CDR3 DNA is TGTGCCAGCCGTACGGGGAGGTTAGCCAAAAACATTCAGTACTTC.

The chain recombines TRBV2 with TRBJ2-5; no clear D. Germline-derived CDR1 and CDR2 are SNHLY and FYNNEI. Trimming pared 7 bases from V and 0 bases from J, leaving 3 bases between. The length of the CDR3 is 11 residues. CDR3 sequence reads: CASNYQETQYF. In DNA form, the CDR3 reads TGTGCCAGCAATTACCAAGAGACCCAGTACTTC. The whole variable domain, filled in from reference TRBV2 and TRBJ2-5, reads EPEVTQTPSHQVTQMGQEVILRCVPISNHLYFYWYRQILGQKVEFLVSFYNNEISEKSEIFDDQFSVERPDGSNFTLKIRSTKLEDSAMYFCASNYQETQYFGPGTRLLVL.

V is TRBV29-1 and J is TRBJ1-2; weak D call: TRBD1 (6 bases). The V end was cut by 6 bases, the J end by 3 bases, with 17 bases between. From germline, CDR1 is SQVTM and CDR2 ANQGSEA. The CDR3 spans 14 residues. In nucleotides, the CDR3 is TGCAGCGTACCAACAGGGAAGGAGTACTATGGCTACACCTTC. Translating it yields CSVPTGKEYYGYTF.

The chain is built from TRBV7-2 and TRBJ2-4; perhaps TRBD2 as D (5 bases). Germline assignment: CDR1 SGHTA and CDR2 FQGNSA. This CDR3 is 17 amino acids long. Trimming took off 2 bases at V and 2 bases at J, with 16 bases between the two ends. CDR3 in amino acids: CASSLFRGERPKNIQYF. CDR3 nucleotides: TGTGCCAGCAGCTTATTTCGGGGAGAGAGGCCCAAAAACATTCAGTACTTC.

The V gene is TRBV18, the J gene TRBJ2-7; possible D gene TRBD1, 5 bases. V was shortened by 3 bases and J by 4 bases, with 10 bases between the two germline ends. Germline CDR1 is KGHSH and CDR2 is LQKENI. The CDR3 runs to 13 residues. CDR3 DNA: TGTGCCAGCTCACCCCCCCAGGGTTACGAGCAGTACTTC. Amino acid sequence: CASSPPQGYEQYF.

This chain's CDR3 is CASSATQAEQYF. CDR3 in DNA: TGTGCCAGCAGCGCAACGCAGGCCGAGCAGTACTTC. The rearrangement links TRBV11-2 to TRBJ2-7; no clear D gene. CDR1 is SGHAT and CDR2 is FQNNGV in the germline V gene. The V gene lost 5 bases and the J gene lost 6 bases, with 11 bases spanning the gap. The CDR3 has 12 residues.

The chain links TRBV2 to TRBJ2-7; perhaps TRBD1 as D (6 bases). Germline CDR1 and CDR2: SNHLY and FYNNEI. The germline V and J ends were trimmed by 3 bases and 5 bases, with 17 bases remaining between them. This CDR3 is built from 15 residues. The CDR3 DNA reads TGTGCCAGCAGTGATTACGGGACATTCCCTAACGAGCAGTACTTC. It is translated as CASSDYGTFPNEQYF.

V gene TRBV5-1 combines with J gene TRBJ1-1; D may be TRBD1 (5 bases). The CDR3 has 13 residues. The V end lost 7 bases, the J end lost 4 bases, and 14 bases lay between the germline ends. Per the germline V gene, CDR1 is SGHRS and CDR2 is YFSETQ. The CDR3, as DNA: TGCGCCAGCGCTTATATCGGGGGCACTGAAGCTTTCTTT. It translates to CASAYIGGTEAFF.

This clone was seen once. The rearrangement joins TRBV4-1 to TRBJ2-1, with no clear D. Germline lookup yields CDR1 MGHRA and CDR2 YSYEKL. The CDR3 extends over 16 amino acids. The V gene lost 6 bases and the J gene lost 2 bases, with 17 bases spanning the gap. DNA of the CDR3: TGCGCCAGCAGTTTTGGGGTTGGCGTTACCTACAATGAGCAGTTCTTC. The encoded protein is CASSFGVGVTYNEQFF.

This clone was detected once. The rearrangement joins TRBV27 to TRBJ2-2; 9 bases align to TRBD2. The CDR3 length is 16 residues. CDR1 and CDR2 from the germline V gene are MNHEY and SMNVEV (reference sequence). The trim removed 5 bases at V and 5 bases at J, leaving 9 bases unmatched. CDR3 amino acids: CASSARTSAGTGELFF. The CDR3 nucleotides read TGTGCCAGCAGTGCCCGGACTAGCGCCGGGACCGGGGAGCTGTTTTTT.